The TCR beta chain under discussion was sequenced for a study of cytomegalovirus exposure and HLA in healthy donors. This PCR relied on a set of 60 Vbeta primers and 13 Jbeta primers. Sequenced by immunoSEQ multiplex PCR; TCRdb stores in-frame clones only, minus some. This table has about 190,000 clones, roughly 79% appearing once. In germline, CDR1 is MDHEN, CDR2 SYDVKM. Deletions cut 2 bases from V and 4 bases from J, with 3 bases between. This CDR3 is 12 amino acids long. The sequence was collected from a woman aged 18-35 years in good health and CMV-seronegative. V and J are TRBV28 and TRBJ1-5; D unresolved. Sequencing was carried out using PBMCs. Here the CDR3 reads CASSLANQPQHF. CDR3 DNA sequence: TGTGCCAGCAGTTTAGCGAATCAGCCCCAGCATTTT. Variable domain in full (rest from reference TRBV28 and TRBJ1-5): DVKVTQSSRYLVKRTGEKVFLECVQDMDHENMFWYRQDPGLGLRLIYFSYDVKMKEKGDIPEGYSVSREKKERFSLILESASTNQTSMYLCASSLANQPQHFGDGTRLSIL.